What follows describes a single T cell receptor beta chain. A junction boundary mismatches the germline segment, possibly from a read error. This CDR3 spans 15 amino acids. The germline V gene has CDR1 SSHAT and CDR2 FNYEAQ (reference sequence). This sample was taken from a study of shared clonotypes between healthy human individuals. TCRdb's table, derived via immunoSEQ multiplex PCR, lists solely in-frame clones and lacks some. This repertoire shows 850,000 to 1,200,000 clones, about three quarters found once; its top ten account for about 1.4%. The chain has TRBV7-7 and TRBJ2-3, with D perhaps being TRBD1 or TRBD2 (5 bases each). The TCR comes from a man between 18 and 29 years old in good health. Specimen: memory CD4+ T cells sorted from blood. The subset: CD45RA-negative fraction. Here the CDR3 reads CASSLGTGRTDTQYF. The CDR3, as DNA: TGTGCTAGCAGCTTAGGGACGGGCCGCACAGATACGCAGTATTTT.